A selection of T cell receptor beta chains follows, all from one sample in a study of identical twins. MiXCR, applied by TCRdb to the 5' RACE reads, yields one record per CDR3 protein. The table includes about 690,000 distinct CDR3 sequences, 21% detected once. The same sample was also studied in work on T cells expressing NK-cell markers.

Sequencing was done on a sample of PBMCs. These receptors originate from a woman aged 18-35 years in good health. The CDR3 runs from the conserved cysteine through the conserved F or W. D genes are given only for firm matches. Clone size is not always given. Where it is, it says once, few, many or a class for expanded clones.

DNA	CDR3	V	size	D	J
TGTGCCAGCAGCTTAACAGGGGGCGCTGGGACCGGGGAGCTGTTTTTT	CASSLTGGAGTGELFF	TRBV7-6	-	TRBD1	TRBJ2-2
TGTGCCAGCACGCAGGGGGGTGGTGGCACAGATACGCAGTATTTT	CASTQGGGGTDTQYF	TRBV27	few	-	TRBJ2-3
TGTGCCACCAGCTCCATAAAAGGACAGGGGAAACATGGCTACACCTTC	CATSSIKGQGKHGYTF	TRBV15	-	TRBD1	TRBJ1-2
TGCAGTGCTATTACAGGGGGCGCCGACTATGGCTACACCTTC	CSAITGGADYGYTF	TRBV20-1	-	TRBD1	TRBJ1-2
TGTGCCAGCAGTCTCTTGACGGAATACGAGCAGTACTTC	CASSLLTEYEQYF	TRBV12-3/TRBV12-4	-	-	TRBJ2-7
TGTGCCAGCTCACCAGCGGTGGCGGGAAACACCATATATTTT	CASSPAVAGNTIYF	TRBV18	-	-	TRBJ1-3
TGCAGTGCTAGAGTGGCAGAAAAGAAGGATGATACGCAGTATTTT	CSARVAEKKDDTQYF	TRBV20-1	-	-	TRBJ2-3
TGCAGTGCGACCGGGACTAGATACAATGAGCAGTTCTTC	CSATGTRYNEQFF	TRBV20-1	few	TRBD2	TRBJ2-1
TGCAGTGCTAGTAGCGGGGGCGCGGATGAGCAGTTCTTC	CSASSGGADEQFF	TRBV20-1	few	TRBD2	TRBJ2-1
TGTGCCAGCCGGGGAGGGGTGGGCTCCTACAATGAGCAGTTCTTC	CASRGGVGSYNEQFF	TRBV5-8	many	TRBD2	TRBJ2-1
TGCGCCAGCAGCCCGGCGGGGAGGGGGAATGGAAACACCATATATTTT	CASSPAGRGNGNTIYF	TRBV5-1	-	-	TRBJ1-3
TGTGCCAGCAGCCCCCAATCCGGGGAGCTATACGAGCAGTACTTC	CASSPQSGELYEQYF	TRBV9	many	-	TRBJ2-7
TGCGCCAGCAGCACATCATTCGGTGGTCAGCCCCAGCATTTT	CASSTSFGGQPQHF	TRBV5-1	few	-	TRBJ1-5
TGCAGTGCTAGTCCCCTTATGACTAGCGGAAGAGGGGATACGCAGTATTTT	CSASPLMTSGRGDTQYF	TRBV20-1	few	TRBD2	TRBJ2-3
TGTGCCAGCAGCTTAGTTGCGGGCCCGGCCTACGAGCAGTACTTC	CASSLVAGPAYEQYF	TRBV7-2	few	-	TRBJ2-7
TGCGCCAGCAGCCCTGCGGGTTTCAATCAGCCCCAGCATTTT	CASSPAGFNQPQHF	TRBV5-1	-	-	TRBJ1-5
TGTGCCAGCAGCCCGGGACGGTACTACGAGCAGTACTTC	CASSPGRYYEQYF	TRBV5-6	-	-	TRBJ2-7
TGTGCCAGCAGTCCGAATTACGGGGAGCTGTTTTTT	CASSPNYGELFF	TRBV27	few	-	TRBJ2-2
TGTGCCAGCAGCAAATGGTGCGGGGGGAGCTCCTACAATGAGCAGTTCTTC	CASSKWCGGSSYNEQFF	TRBV21-1	-	-	TRBJ2-1
TGCAGTGCCGCGACAGGACCCAATCAGCCCCAGCATTTT	CSAATGPNQPQHF	TRBV20-1	many	-	TRBJ1-5
TGTGCCAGCAGCCTCGCGGAGGGCAAGAAGACCCAGTACTTC	CASSLAEGKKTQYF	TRBV7-9	few	-	TRBJ2-5
TGTGCCAGCAGTCTAAGTTACGGGCAGTTCTTC	CASSLSYGQFF	TRBV7-9	-	-	TRBJ2-1
TGTGCCAGCAGTTACTTACTAGCGGTTAACACCGGGGAGCTGTTTTTT	CASSYLLAVNTGELFF	TRBV6-2/TRBV6-3	-	TRBD2	TRBJ2-2
TGCGCCAGCAGATATAGCACTGAAGCTTTCTTT	CASRYSTEAFF	TRBV5-1	-	-	TRBJ1-1
TGCGCCAGCAGCCATGGGACAGGGAGGGACAATGAGCAGTTCTTC	CASSHGTGRDNEQFF	TRBV5-1	few	TRBD1	TRBJ2-1
TGTGCCAGCAGTTACTCAGGAGCTGGAAACACCATATATTTT	CASSYSGAGNTIYF	TRBV6-5	many	-	TRBJ1-3
TGTGCCAGCGCAAAACAGGGATCCTCTGGGGAGACCCAGTACTTC	CASAKQGSSGETQYF	TRBV7-8	few	-	TRBJ2-5
TGTGCCAGCAGTGGACCTCCGCAGGAGATCTCCTACAATGAGCAGTTCTTC	CASSGPPQEISYNEQFF	TRBV25-1	-	-	TRBJ2-1
TGTGCCAGCAGCGCAACAGGGCATACCTACGAGCAGTACTTC	CASSATGHTYEQYF	TRBV9	few	-	TRBJ2-7
TGTGCCAGCAGCCGGGGGCCAACCTACAATGAGCAGTTCTTC	CASSRGPTYNEQFF	TRBV3-1	-	-	TRBJ2-1
TGTGCCAGCAGCTTCGGGACAGCCTCTTCCTACGAGCAGTACTTC	CASSFGTASSYEQYF	TRBV7-9	few	TRBD1	TRBJ2-7